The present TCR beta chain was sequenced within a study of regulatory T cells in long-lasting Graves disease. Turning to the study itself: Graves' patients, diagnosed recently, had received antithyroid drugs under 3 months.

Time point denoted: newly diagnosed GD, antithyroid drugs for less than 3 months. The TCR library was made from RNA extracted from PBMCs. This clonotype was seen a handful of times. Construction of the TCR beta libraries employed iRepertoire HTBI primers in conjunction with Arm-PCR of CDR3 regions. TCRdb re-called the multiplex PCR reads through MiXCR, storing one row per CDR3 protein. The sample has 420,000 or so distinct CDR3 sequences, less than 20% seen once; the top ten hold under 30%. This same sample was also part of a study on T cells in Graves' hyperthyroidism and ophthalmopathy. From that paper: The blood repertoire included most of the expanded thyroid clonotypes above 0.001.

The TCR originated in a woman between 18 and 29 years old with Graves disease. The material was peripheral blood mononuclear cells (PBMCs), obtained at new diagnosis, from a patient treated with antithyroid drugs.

The CDR3 reads CASSQTGTSSTDTQYF. In DNA, the CDR3 is TGTGCCAGCAGCCAGACCGGGACTAGCAGCACAGATACGCAGTATTTT. This chain connects TRBV4-2 to TRBJ2-3, with TRBD2 matching 9 bases. Germline V gives CDR1 LGHNA, CDR2 YNFKEQ. CDR3 size: 16 residues. V shed 3 bases, J shed 0 bases, and the junction held 4 bases outside the gene matches.